A single T cell receptor (beta chain) is shown here with its context. The entry originates in a study of PD-1 blockade in mismatch repair-deficient tumors. Mismatch repair deficiency was confirmed in all patients, by PCR or immunohistochemistry. Three pembrolizumab responders had their TCRs sequenced. Data came from immunoSEQ multiplex PCR; TCRdb stores just in-frame clones and leaves some out. This table holds 50,000 to 75,000 clones, 88% found once. With V trimmed by 6 bases and J by 0 bases, 1 base remained unmatched. Germline V gene lookup returns CDR1 MNHEY and CDR2 SVGAGI. The CDR3 sequence is 15 residues long.

The sequencing here drew on peripheral blood, taken 52 weeks after starting pembrolizumab. The source of this sequence is an adult with mismatch repair-deficient cancer. The rearrangement joins TRBV6-5 to TRBJ2-1; TRBD2 matches 11 bases. This CDR3 is CASRLAGASYNEQFF. The CDR3 coding sequence is TGTGCCAGCAGACTAGCGGGAGCCTCCTACAATGAGCAGTTCTTC.